Below are 3 T cell receptor beta chains sequenced from a single sample in a study of shared clonotypes between healthy human individuals (dated by TCRdb to 2019 to 2021). CD8 naive samples were obtained by positive selection for CCR7 among CD45RO-negative cells, yielding a CD45RA+CCR7+ population from which TemRA cells were excluded. Libraries were made using the immunoSEQ multiplex PCR assay. The table was pulled from immuneACCESS by TCRdb, which kept in-frame rearrangements only. Such tables lose some clones; where checked, under half of the loss comes from unresolved V genes, and the rest has no known cause. In this sample the table shows millions of clones, about 95% of which occur a single time. Around 1.1% of the sample comes from the top ten. Sequencing was done on a sample of naive CD8+ T cells sorted from blood. Interpreted using the paper, the cell subset or site label stands for: CD45RA+CCR7+. These receptors originate from a man aged 18 to 35 in good health.

The rearrangement uses TRBV27 and TRBJ2-7, with 9 bases lining up with TRBD2. V was clipped by 8 bases and J by 5 bases; unmatched bases: 10. The CDR3 covers 14 residues. Germline CDR1 and CDR2: MNHEY and SMNVEV (reference sequence). In DNA, the CDR3 is TGTGCCAGCGGATATAGCGGGAGAAACGACGAGCAGTACTTC. It translates to CASGYSGRNDEQYF.

A single count supports this clone. This sequence joins TRBV4-3 and TRBJ1-5; 7 nucleotides match TRBD1. CDR1 is LGHNA, CDR2 YSLEER, per germline. Trimming removed 0 bases from V and 3 bases from J; junction bases left unmatched: 5. The length of the CDR3 is 16 residues. DNA for the CDR3: TGCGCCAGCAGCCAAGAATGGGACAGCATCAATCAGCCCCAGCATTTT. It encodes CASSQEWDSINQPQHF.

The rearrangement joins TRBV7-2 to TRBJ2-1; 11 bases line up with TRBD2. Germline V CDR1 and CDR2: SGHTA, FQGNSA. There are 17 residues in the CDR3. V gave up 5 bases and J gave up 5 bases; unmatched junction bases: 11. The CDR3 region has the DNA TGTGCCAGCAGCCTACCCAAGGGACTAGCGGAAAACAATGAGCAGTTCTTC. Residues: CASSLPKGLAENNEQFF.